A single sample is the source of the 28 T cell receptor beta chains below, sequenced in a study of tumor-infiltrating lymphocytes in primary liver carcinoma. The input was roughly 0.5 ug total RNA; TCR beta cDNA was made from it with a constant-region primer. Sequencing libraries for TCR beta derived from three nested multiplex PCR rounds that used slightly modified ARM-PCR. TRBV1-TRBV30 forward primers paired with a C-beta reverse primer were used in the first two PCR rounds, which ran approximately 10 cycles each. TCRdb re-called the multiplex PCR reads with MiXCR, one entry per CDR3 protein. The table has fewer than 350,000 distinct CDR3 sequences, 65% seen once. Unsorted whole blood yielded the blood RNA, and germline DNA was also extracted. What was sequenced was peripheral blood. These receptors were collected from a man aged 35 to 55 with primary liver carcinoma and hepatitis B virus infection.

A word on this clonotype: This may come from a read error, since a much larger clone is one base off. The chain uses TRBV12-3 or TRBV12-4 and TRBJ1-2; a weak D match, TRBD1 (5 bases). The CDR3 consists of 14 residues. The CDR3 DNA reads as TGTGCCAGCAGTTTATGGGGCCGAGAAGGCGGCTGCACCTTC. This encodes CASSLWGREGGCTF.

This clonotype was counted a few times. The chain carries TRBV6-1 and TRBJ2-7, with a tentative D call TRBD1 (6 bases). V shed 5 bases and J shed 1 base, with 15 bases lying between them. Germline V CDR1 and CDR2: MNHNS, SASEGT. This CDR3 has 15 residues. CDR3 nucleotides: TGTGCCAGCAGTTTAATAATAGGACAGTCCTACGAGCAGTACTTC. Translated, it gives CASSLIIGQSYEQYF.

The chain joins TRBV12-3 or TRBV12-4 to TRBJ2-6, with 10 bases aligning to TRBD1. This CDR3 comprises 17 residues. V trimming: 1 base; J trimming: 2 bases; junction bases outside the gene matches: 2. The CDR3 region is CASSLGTGGPGANVLTF. CDR3 nucleotides: TGTGCCAGCAGTTTAGGGACAGGGGGGCCTGGGGCCAACGTCCTGACTTTC.

Of note for this clonotype: A much larger clone sits a single nucleotide away, making a read error possible. This chain connects TRBV4-1 to TRBJ1-5; D uncertain. From germline, CDR1 is MGHRA and CDR2 YSYEKL. The CDR3 is made up of 15 amino acids. V lost 4 bases, J lost 2 bases, and 12 bases lay in between. In nucleotides, the CDR3 is TGCGCCAGCAGCCTCACGGGGTTAGGCAATCAGCCCCAGCATTTT. Its protein is CASSLTGLGNQPQHF.

V is TRBV7-9 and J is TRBJ1-1, with D possibly matching TRBD1 (6 bases). The V and J ends lost 4 bases and 3 bases respectively, with 24 bases between them. The CDR3 is made up of 18 amino acids. The germline V gene encodes CDR1 SEHNR and CDR2 FQNEAQ (reference sequence). The CDR3 DNA reads TGTGCCAGCAGCTCACCAAAGGATGGGGGCATCGGGGACACTGAAGCTTTCTTT. This gives the protein CASSSPKDGGIGDTEAFF.

As concerns this clonotype: It may be a read error: a sequence one base away is much more abundant. The chain has TRBV6-2 or TRBV6-3 and TRBJ2-1, with D perhaps matching TRBD2 (5 bases). CDR1 is MNHEY and CDR2 is SVGEGT in the germline V gene. This CDR3 contains 15 residues. Trimming removed 7 bases at V and 0 bases at J, with 13 bases between. In DNA form, the CDR3 reads TGTGCCAGCACGAGGGCGGTAGGCTCCTACAATGAGCAGTTCTTC. It yields the protein CASTRAVGSYNEQFF.

To note about this clonotype: One end of the junction does not line up with germline, which may come from a read error. The chain uses TRBV6-6 and TRBJ1-1; D uncertain. CDR1 is MNHNY and CDR2 is SVGAGI in the germline V gene (reference sequence). The CDR3 contains 14 residues. The CDR3 DNA reads as TGTGCCACCATATTGTGGGTGGAGAACACTGAAGTTTTCTTT. Encoded protein: CATILWVENTEVFF.

This clonotype was recorded at least ten times. The gene calls are TRBV10-3 and TRBJ1-1; 7 bases fit TRBD1. The J segment lost 7 bases and the V segment lost 9 bases, leaving 11 bases of the junction unmatched. The CDR3 extends over 13 amino acids. The V gene's germline CDR1 is ENHRY and CDR2 SYGVKD. CDR3 coding DNA: TGTGCCATGCGAATCGACAGGGCTGGTGAAGCTTTCTTT. It yields the protein CAMRIDRAGEAFF.

This clonotype was seen at least ten times. The chain recombines TRBV6-5 with TRBJ2-1; TRBD2 matches at 8 bases. Germline V gene sequence: CDR1 MNHEY, CDR2 SVGAGI. The CDR3 runs 11 residues. V lost 8 bases and J lost 9; bases outside the gene matches: 3. CDR3 sequence reads: CASGSGGEQFF. The CDR3 DNA sequence: TGTGCCAGCGGGAGCGGGGGTGAGCAGTTCTTC.

This clonotype was observed a single time. A single base separates this from a much larger clone, so it may be a read error. The V call is TRBV10-3, the J call TRBJ2-1, with D tentatively TRBD1 (5 bases). The CDR3 length is 12 residues. V was cut by 4 bases and J by 9 bases, with 10 bases left in between. Germline CDR1 is ENHRY and CDR2 is SYGVKD. DNA of the CDR3: TGTGCCATCAGTGGGGTGACAGCTGAGCAGTTCTTC. Protein product: CAISGVTAEQFF.

Comment on this clonotype: With a much larger clone just one base away, this may be a read error. The missing conserved phenylalanine or tryptophan at the end of this CDR3 makes a read error likely. The chain combines TRBV6-2 or TRBV6-3 with TRBJ1-1; D ambiguous. The CDR3 runs 13 residues. The V end lost 4 bases, the J end lost 0 bases, and 6 bases lay between the germline ends. Per germline, CDR1 MNHEY and CDR2 SVGEGT. The CDR3 loop is CASSSVVNTEAFS. Written as DNA, the CDR3 is TGTGCCAGCAGTTCCGTGGTGAACACTGAAGCTTTCTCT.

The chain recombines TRBV11-2 with TRBJ1-1; 8 bases are shared with TRBD1. Unmatched junction bases numbered 19, after V lost 9 bases and J lost 4 bases. Germline values: CDR1 SGHAT, CDR2 FQNNGV. This CDR3 is 17 amino acids long. CDR3: CASSQGAAGKRVTEAFF. In DNA, the CDR3 is TGTGCCAGTAGCCAGGGGGCGGCGGGCAAAAGGGTCACTGAAGCTTTCTTT.

This clonotype was counted between two and nine times. The rearrangement joins TRBV29-1 to TRBJ2-2, with D possibly being TRBD1 (8 bases). Between the trimmed V and J ends, which lost 5 bases and 2 bases, there was a span of 15 bases. Germline CDR1 reads SQVTM; CDR2 reads ANQGSEA. This CDR3 is built from 15 residues. This CDR3 is CSVIQGGANTGELFF. For the CDR3, the DNA is TGCAGCGTTATACAGGGGGGGGCTAACACCGGGGAGCTGTTTTTT.

Comment on this clonotype: Possible read error: a much larger clone is one base away. This rearrangement joins TRBV29-1 to TRBJ1-3; D might be TRBD1 (5 bases). The CDR3 runs to 14 residues. The germline V gene encodes CDR1 SQVTM and CDR2 ANQGSEA. Here the CDR3 DNA reads TGCAGCGGGGGGGAGGGATCCTCTGGAGACACCATATATTTT. It translates to CSGGEGSSGDTIYF.

This clonotype was detected a few times. The junction and the germline gene differ at one end; a read error may be behind it. V and J are TRBV6-2 or TRBV6-3 and TRBJ2-5; TRBD2 is a possible D gene (6 bases). Germline V gene lookup returns CDR1 MNHEY and CDR2 SVGEGT. The CDR3 has 16 residues. The CDR3 sequence is CAGSPLPGRGKETQYF. CDR3 nucleotide sequence: TGTGCCGGCAGTCCTCTACCGGGCCGGGGGAAAGAGACCCAGTACTTC.

Remarks on this clonotype: A read error may produce the germline difference seen at one junction end. This rearrangement joins TRBV5-4 to TRBJ2-7; a weak D match, TRBD1 (6 bases). From germline, CDR1 is SGHNT and CDR2 YYREEE (reference sequence). This CDR3 contains 13 residues. The CDR3 coding sequence is TGTGTCAGCAGCTTGGCAGGGGCGGTTGGCCAGTACTTC. It codes for CVSSLAGAVGQYF.

This clonotype came up a few times. This may be a read error, as it is one base from a much larger clone. CDR3 region: CTSSLARLGTRPDTQYF. The CDR3, as DNA: TGTACCAGCAGTTTAGCGAGGCTCGGGACTAGGCCAGATACGCAGTATTTT. The chain is built from TRBV12-3 or TRBV12-4 and TRBJ2-3, with 8 bases identical to TRBD2. This CDR3 is built from 17 residues.

The rearrangement links TRBV29-1 to TRBJ1-4, with D perhaps TRBD1 (6 bases). Per germline, CDR1 SQVTM and CDR2 ANQGSEA. The CDR3 covers 16 residues. Trimming stripped 6 bases from V and 13 bases from J, with 30 bases between. CDR3 coding DNA: TGCAGCGTCCGTCCCGCAGGGGTTAATGTCGGAGAGAGACTGTTTTTT. Amino acids: CSVRPAGVNVGERLFF.

Concerning this clonotype itself: The junction departs from the called germline gene at one end, perhaps through a read error. The chain has TRBV28 and TRBJ2-5; no firm D call. Germline-derived CDR1 and CDR2 are MDHEN and SYDVKM. The CDR3 covers 14 residues. CDR3 DNA: TGTGCCAGCAGCACACGGACGCACCAGGAGACCGAGTACTTC. As protein: CASSTRTHQETEYF.

V and J are TRBV14 and TRBJ2-5; possibly TRBD1 for D (5 bases). Trimming left V 1 base short and J 1 base short, with 10 bases between. The CDR3 spans 15 residues. Germline V gives CDR1 SGHDN, CDR2 FVKESK. The CDR3 here is CASSQGLGPQETQYF. In DNA, the CDR3 is TGTGCCAGCAGCCAAGGTTTGGGGCCCCAAGAGACCCAGTACTTC.

At least ten counts were recorded for this clonotype. The genes are TRBV5-5 and TRBJ2-5, with D possibly called TRBD1 or TRBD2 (5 bases each). Germline V CDR1 and CDR2: SGHKS, YYEKEE (reference sequence). Trimming removed 4 bases from V and 5 bases from J, with 9 bases in between. The CDR3 has 12 residues. The CDR3 protein is CASSRWGETQYF. The DNA for the CDR3 is TGTGCCAGCAGCCGCTGGGGGGAGACCCAGTACTTC.

This clonotype appeared once. One base away lies a much larger clone, so this may be a sequencing read error. The J gene is TRBJ2-7, the V gene TRBV10-1; TRBD2 is a possible D gene (6 bases). CDR1 and CDR2 from the germline V gene are WNHNN and SYGVQD (reference sequence). Trimming stripped 6 bases from V and 3 bases from J, with 15 bases between. The CDR3 spans 14 residues. CDR3 protein: CASRPGGMIYEQYF. The DNA of the CDR3 is TGCGCCAGCAGACCCGGGGGAATGATCTACGAGCAGTACTTC.

A note on this clonotype: With a much larger clone just one base away, this may be a read error. The rearrangement uses TRBV6-2 or TRBV6-3 and TRBJ2-1; D is unclear. Germline loops: CDR1 MNHEY, CDR2 SVGEGT. The CDR3 spans 12 residues. The CDR3 region is CTSSLRTNEQFF. CDR3 sequence (DNA): TGTACCAGCAGTTTGCGGACCAATGAGCAGTTCTTC.

Comments on this clonotype: The conserved phenylalanine or tryptophan is not found at the CDR3 terminus, so this likely reflects a read error. The chain carries TRBV29-1 and TRBJ2-7; TRBD2 matches 15 bases. The J segment lost 7 bases and the V segment lost 6 bases, leaving 7 bases of the junction unmatched. The CDR3 totals 14 residues. CDR1 and CDR2 from the germline V gene are SQVTM and ANQGSEA. In DNA, the CDR3 is TGCAGCGTCGGGACTAGCGGGAGGTCTGGGGAGCAGTACTCT. This encodes CSVGTSGRSGEQYS.

CDR3 nucleotide sequence: TGTGCCAGCAGTACCGAGGGGGGCAATGAGCAGTTCTTC. Its translation is CASSTEGGNEQFF. This sequence joins TRBV2 and TRBJ2-1; perhaps D is TRBD1 or TRBD2 (6 bases each). Per germline, CDR1 SNHLY and CDR2 FYNNEI. CDR3 length: 13 amino acids. V was trimmed by 5 bases and J by 6 bases, leaving 11 bases between them.

The chain employs TRBV12-3 or TRBV12-4 and TRBJ2-1, with no clear D. The CDR3 has 11 residues. The V end lost 9 bases, the J end lost 8 bases, and 11 bases lay between the germline ends. Here the CDR3 DNA reads TGTGCCAGTAGCCAGACCGATGAGCAGTTCTTC. Its protein is CASSQTDEQFF.

The CDR3 here is CASSPGTSGITGELFF. The CDR3 DNA is TGTGCCAGCAGCCCCGGGACTAGCGGTATCACCGGGGAGCTGTTTTTT. The chain recombines TRBV5-4 with TRBJ2-2, with TRBD2 matching over 11 bases. Trimming took 4 bases from V and 4 from J; bases not matched to a gene: 6. Germline V lookup: CDR1 SGHNT, CDR2 YYREEE (reference sequence). This CDR3 spans 16 amino acids. The variable domain in full, completed from reference TRBV5-4 and TRBJ2-2, reads ETGVTQSPTHLIKTRGQQVTLRCSSQSGHNTVSWYQQALGQGPQFIFQYYREEENGRGNFPPRFSGLQFPNYSSELNVNALELDDSALYLCASSPGTSGITGELFFGEGSRLTVL.

This clonotype was detected many times. The J gene is TRBJ2-3, the V gene TRBV10-3; 8 nucleotides align to TRBD2. Germline V gives CDR1 ENHRY, CDR2 SYGVKD. The ends lost 6 bases at V and 8 bases at J; junction bases unmatched: 10. This CDR3 has 14 residues. CDR3 in DNA: TGTGCCATCAGCGAACTAGCGGAGGCGGGTACGCAGTATTTT. This gives the protein CAISELAEAGTQYF.